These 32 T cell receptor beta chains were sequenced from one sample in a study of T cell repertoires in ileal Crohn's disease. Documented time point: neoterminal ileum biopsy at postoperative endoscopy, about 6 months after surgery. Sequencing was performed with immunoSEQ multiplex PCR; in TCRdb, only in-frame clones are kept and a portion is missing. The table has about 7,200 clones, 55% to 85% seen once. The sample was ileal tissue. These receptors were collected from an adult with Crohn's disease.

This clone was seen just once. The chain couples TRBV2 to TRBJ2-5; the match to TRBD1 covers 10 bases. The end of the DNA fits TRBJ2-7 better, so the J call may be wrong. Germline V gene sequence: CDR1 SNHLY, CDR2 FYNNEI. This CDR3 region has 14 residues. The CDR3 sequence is CASSRTGGSYEQYF. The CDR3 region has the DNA TGTGCCAGCAGCAGGACAGGGGGCTCCTACGAGCAGTACTTC.

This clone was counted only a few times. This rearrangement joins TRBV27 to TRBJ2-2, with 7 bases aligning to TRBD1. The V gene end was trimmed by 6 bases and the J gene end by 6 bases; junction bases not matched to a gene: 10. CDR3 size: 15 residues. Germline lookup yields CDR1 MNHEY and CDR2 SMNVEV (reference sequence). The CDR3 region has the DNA TGTGCCAGCAGGAACTCCGGGACAGCGGCCGGGGAGCTGTTTTTT. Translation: CASRNSGTAAGELFF.

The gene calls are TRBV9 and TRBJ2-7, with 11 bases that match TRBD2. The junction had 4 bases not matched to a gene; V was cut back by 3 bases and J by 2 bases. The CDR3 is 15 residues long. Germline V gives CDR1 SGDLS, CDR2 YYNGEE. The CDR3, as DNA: TGTGCCAGCAGCGCGGGGACTAGCGGAACCTACGAGCAGTACTTC. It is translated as CASSAGTSGTYEQYF.

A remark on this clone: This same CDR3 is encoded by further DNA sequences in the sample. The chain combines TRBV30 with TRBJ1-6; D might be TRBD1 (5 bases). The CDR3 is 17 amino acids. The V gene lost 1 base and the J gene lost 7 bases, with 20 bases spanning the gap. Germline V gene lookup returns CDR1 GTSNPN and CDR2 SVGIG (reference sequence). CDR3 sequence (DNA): TGTGCCTGGAGTGCTGGGAGGACGGGGGGAAGAAATTCACCCCTCCACTTT. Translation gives CAWSAGRTGGRNSPLHF. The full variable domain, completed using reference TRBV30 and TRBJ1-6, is SQTIHQWPATLVQPVGSPLSLECTVEGTSNPNLYWYRQAAGRGLQLLFYSVGIGQISSEVPQNLSASRPQDRQFILSSKKLLLSDSGFYLCAWSAGRTGGRNSPLHFGNGTRLTVT.

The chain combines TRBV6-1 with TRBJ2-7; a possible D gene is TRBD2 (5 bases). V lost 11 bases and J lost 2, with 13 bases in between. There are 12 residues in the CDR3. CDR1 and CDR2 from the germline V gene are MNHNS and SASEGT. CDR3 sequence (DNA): TGTGCCGTGGTCGGGAACCCCTACGAGCAGTACTTC. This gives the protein CAVVGNPYEQYF.

For the CDR3, the DNA is TGCAGCGTCCCCGACAGGGGGGGGCAAAAAGCTTTCTTT. As protein: CSVPDRGGQKAFF. This chain uses TRBV29-1 with TRBJ1-1; TRBD1 agrees at 9 bases. The CDR3 loop spans 13 amino acids. CDR1 is SQVTM and CDR2 is ANQGSEA in the germline V gene. The V and J ends lost 6 bases and 9 bases, in that order; junction bases with no gene match: 11.

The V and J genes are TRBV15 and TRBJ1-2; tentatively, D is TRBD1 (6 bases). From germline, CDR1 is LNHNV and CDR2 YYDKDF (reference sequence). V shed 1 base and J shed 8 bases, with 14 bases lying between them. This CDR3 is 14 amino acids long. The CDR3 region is CATSRAGWGLGYTF. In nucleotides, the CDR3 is TGTGCCACCAGCAGAGCGGGGTGGGGGCTGGGCTACACCTTC.

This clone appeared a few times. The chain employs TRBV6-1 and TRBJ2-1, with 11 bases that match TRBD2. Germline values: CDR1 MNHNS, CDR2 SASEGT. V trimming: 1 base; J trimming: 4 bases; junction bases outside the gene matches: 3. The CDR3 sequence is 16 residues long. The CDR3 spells CASSEVRTSGYNEQFF. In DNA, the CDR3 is TGTGCCAGCAGTGAAGTGAGGACTAGCGGGTACAATGAGCAGTTCTTC.

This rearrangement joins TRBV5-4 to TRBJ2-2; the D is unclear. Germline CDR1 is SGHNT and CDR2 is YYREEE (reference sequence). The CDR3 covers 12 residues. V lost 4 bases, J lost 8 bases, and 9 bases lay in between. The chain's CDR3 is CASSLSTGELFF. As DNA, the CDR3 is TGTGCCAGCAGCCTCTCAACAGGGGAGCTGTTTTTT.

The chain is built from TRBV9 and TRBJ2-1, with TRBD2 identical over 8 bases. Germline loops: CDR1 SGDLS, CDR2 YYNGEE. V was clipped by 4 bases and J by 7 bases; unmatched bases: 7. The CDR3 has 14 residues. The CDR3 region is CASSPLAGPNEQFF. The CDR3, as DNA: TGTGCCAGCAGCCCTCTAGCGGGTCCGAATGAGCAGTTCTTC.

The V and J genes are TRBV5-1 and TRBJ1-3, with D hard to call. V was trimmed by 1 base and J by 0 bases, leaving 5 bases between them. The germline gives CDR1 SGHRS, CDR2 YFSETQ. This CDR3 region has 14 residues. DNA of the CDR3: TGCGCCAGCAGCTTGACAAACTCTGGAAACACCATATATTTT. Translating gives CASSLTNSGNTIYF.

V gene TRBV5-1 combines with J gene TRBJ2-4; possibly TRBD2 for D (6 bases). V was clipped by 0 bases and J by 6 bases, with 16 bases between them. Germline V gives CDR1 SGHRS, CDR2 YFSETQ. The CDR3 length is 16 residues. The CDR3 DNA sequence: TGCGCCAGCAGCTTGGCCTCGGCGGACTATGGAAACATTCAGTACTTC. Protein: CASSLASADYGNIQYF.

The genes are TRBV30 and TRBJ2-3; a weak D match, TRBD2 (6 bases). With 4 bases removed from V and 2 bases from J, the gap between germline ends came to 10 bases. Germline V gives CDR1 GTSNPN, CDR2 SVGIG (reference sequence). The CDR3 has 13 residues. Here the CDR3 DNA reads TGTGCCTGGACGTTGGGACTCACAGATACGCAGTATTTT. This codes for CAWTLGLTDTQYF.

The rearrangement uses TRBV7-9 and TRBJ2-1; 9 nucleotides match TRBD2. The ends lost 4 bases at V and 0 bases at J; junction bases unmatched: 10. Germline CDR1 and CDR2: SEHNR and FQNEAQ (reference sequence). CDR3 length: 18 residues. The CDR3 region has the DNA TGTGCCAGCAGCTACGTAGATTATAGCGGGAGCTCCTACAATGAGCAGTTCTTC. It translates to CASSYVDYSGSSYNEQFF.

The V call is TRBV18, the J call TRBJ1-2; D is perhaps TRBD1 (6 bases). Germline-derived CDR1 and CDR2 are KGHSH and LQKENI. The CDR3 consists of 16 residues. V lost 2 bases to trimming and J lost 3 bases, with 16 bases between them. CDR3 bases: TGTGCCAGCTCACCAATGAATAGGGGGACGGACTATGGCTACACCTTC. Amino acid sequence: CASSPMNRGTDYGYTF.

In DNA, the CDR3 is TGTGCCAGCAGCTCCTTCGGGGAGCTGTTTTTT. Translated: CASSSFGELFF. The rearrangement links TRBV7-9 to TRBJ2-2; D not resolved. The germline V and J ends were trimmed by 4 bases and 7 bases, with 4 bases remaining between them. The CDR3 runs to 11 residues. Germline assignment: CDR1 SEHNR and CDR2 FQNEAQ (reference sequence).

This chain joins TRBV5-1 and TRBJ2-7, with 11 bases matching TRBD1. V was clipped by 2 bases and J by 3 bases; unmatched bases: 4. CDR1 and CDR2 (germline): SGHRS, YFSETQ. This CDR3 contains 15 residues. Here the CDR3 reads CASSFIGTGGYEQYF. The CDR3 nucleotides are TGCGCCAGCAGCTTTATCGGGACAGGGGGCTACGAGCAGTACTTC.

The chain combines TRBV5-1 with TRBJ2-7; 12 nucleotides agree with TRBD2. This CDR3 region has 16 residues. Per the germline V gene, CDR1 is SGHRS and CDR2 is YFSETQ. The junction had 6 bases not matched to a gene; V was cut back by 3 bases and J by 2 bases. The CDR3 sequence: CASSSTPSGGAYEQYF. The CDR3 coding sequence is TGCGCCAGCAGCTCAACCCCTAGCGGGGGGGCCTACGAGCAGTACTTC.

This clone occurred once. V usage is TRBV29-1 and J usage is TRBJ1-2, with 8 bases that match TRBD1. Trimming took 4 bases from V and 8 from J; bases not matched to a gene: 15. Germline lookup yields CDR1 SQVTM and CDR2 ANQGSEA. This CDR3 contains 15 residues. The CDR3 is CSVAPTGAQTVGYTF. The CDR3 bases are TGCAGCGTTGCCCCGACAGGGGCTCAAACTGTGGGCTACACCTTC.

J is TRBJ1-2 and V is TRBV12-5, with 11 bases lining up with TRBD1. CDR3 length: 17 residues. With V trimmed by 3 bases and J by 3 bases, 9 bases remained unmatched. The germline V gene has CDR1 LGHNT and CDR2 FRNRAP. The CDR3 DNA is TGTGCTAGTGGTTTATCAACAGGACAGGGGGCGGACTATGGCTACACCTTC. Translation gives CASGLSTGQGADYGYTF.

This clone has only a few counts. The CDR3 DNA sequence: TGTGCCAGCAGTGAAGGCACCGTTCCAGGGACCCAGTACTTC. Amino acid sequence: CASSEGTVPGTQYF. The chain uses TRBV2 and TRBJ2-5; D uncertain. The CDR3 has 14 amino acids. V was pared by 1 base and J by 7 bases, with 13 bases between. Looked up from germline, CDR1 is SNHLY and CDR2 is FYNNEI.

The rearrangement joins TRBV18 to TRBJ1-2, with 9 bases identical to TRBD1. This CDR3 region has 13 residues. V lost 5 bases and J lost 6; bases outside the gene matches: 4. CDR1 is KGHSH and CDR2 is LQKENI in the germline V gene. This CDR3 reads CASSKDRGDGYTF. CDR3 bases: TGTGCCAGCTCAAAGGACAGGGGAGATGGCTACACCTTC.

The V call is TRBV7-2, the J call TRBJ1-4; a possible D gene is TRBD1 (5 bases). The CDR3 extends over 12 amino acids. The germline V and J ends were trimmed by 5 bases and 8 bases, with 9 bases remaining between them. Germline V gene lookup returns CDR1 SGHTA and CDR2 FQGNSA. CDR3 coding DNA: TGTGCCAGCAGCCCCGGGGGGGAAAAACTGTTTTTT. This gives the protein CASSPGGEKLFF. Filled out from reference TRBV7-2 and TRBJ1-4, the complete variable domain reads GAGVSQSPSNKVTEKGKDVELRCDPISGHTALYWYRQSLGQGLEFLIYFQGNSAPDKSGLPSDRFSAERTGGSVSTLTIQRTQQEDSAVYLCASSPGGEKLFFGSGTQLSVL.

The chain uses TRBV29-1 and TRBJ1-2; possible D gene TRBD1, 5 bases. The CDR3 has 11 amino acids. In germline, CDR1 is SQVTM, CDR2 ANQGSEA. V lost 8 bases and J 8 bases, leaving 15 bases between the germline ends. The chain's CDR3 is CSLGGVEGYTF. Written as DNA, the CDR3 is TGCAGCCTGGGGGGGGTGGAAGGCTACACCTTC.

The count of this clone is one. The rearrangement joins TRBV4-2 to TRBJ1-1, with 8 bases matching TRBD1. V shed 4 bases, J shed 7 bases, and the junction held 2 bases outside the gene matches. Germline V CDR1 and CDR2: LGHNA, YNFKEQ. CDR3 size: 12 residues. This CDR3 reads CASSPTGVEAFF. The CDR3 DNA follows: TGTGCCAGCAGCCCGACAGGGGTTGAAGCTTTCTTT.

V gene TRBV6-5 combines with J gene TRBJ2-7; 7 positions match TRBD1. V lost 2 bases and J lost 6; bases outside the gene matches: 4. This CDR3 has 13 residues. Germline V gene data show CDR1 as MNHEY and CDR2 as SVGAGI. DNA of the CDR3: TGTGCCAGCAGTTACGAAGGGGGCGGCGAGCAGTACTTC. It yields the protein CASSYEGGGEQYF.

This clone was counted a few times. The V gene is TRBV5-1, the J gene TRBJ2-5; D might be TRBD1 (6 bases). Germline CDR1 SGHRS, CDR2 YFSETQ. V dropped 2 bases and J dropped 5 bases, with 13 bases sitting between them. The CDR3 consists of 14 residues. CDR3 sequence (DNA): TGCGCCAGCAGCTTCCACAGGGATCGCGAGACCCAGTACTTC. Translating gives CASSFHRDRETQYF.

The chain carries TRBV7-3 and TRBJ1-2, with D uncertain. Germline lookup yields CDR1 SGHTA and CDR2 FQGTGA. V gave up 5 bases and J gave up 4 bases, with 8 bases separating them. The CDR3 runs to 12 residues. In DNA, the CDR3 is TGTGCCAGCAGCCCAGAACCCTATGGCTACACCTTC. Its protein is CASSPEPYGYTF.

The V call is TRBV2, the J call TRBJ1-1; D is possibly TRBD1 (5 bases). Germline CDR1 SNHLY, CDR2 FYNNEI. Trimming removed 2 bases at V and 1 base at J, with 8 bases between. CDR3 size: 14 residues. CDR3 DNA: TGTGCCAGCAGTGAACCCCAGGGGAACACTGAAGCTTTCTTT. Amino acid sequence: CASSEPQGNTEAFF.

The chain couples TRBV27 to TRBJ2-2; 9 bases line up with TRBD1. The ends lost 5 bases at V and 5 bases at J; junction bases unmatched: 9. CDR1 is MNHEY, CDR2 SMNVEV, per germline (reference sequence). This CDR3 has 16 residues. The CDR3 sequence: CASSRGTGLRTGELFF. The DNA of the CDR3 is TGTGCCAGCAGTCGGGGGACAGGGCTTAGGACCGGGGAGCTGTTTTTT.

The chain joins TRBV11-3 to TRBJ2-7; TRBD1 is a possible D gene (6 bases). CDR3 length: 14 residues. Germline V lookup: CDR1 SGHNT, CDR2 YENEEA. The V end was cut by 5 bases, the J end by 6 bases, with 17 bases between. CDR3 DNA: TGTGCCAGCAGCGGCCCCCAACAGGGTAGCGAGCAGTACTTC. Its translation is CASSGPQQGSEQYF. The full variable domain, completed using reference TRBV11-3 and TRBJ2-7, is EAGVVQSPRYKIIEKKQPVAFWCNPISGHNTLYWYLQNLGQGPELLIRYENEEAVDDSQLPKDRFSAERLKGVDSTLKIQPAELGDSAVYLCASSGPQQGSEQYFGPGTRLTVT.

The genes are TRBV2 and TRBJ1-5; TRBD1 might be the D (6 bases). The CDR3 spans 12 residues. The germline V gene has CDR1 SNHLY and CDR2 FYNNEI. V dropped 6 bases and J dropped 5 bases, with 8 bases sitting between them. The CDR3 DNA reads TGTGCCAGCAGGGGGGCGGATCAGCCCCAGCATTTT. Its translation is CASRGADQPQHF.